The clone carrying this T cell receptor (beta chain) was detected only a few times. The target antigen is unknown. TCR cDNA, made by 5'RACE template switching, carried an added universal primer site and UMIs. TCRdb analysed the 5' RACE reads with MiXCR anew, one entry per CDR3 protein. The repertoire consists of 610,000 or so distinct CDR3 sequences, with about 12% occurring once and the leading ten covering about 15%. This entry belongs to a study of T cells after yellow fever vaccination. Study-level findings and limits: CD4 and CD8 compartments shared a small share of clonotypes. A faster peak, day 5 versus 15, was reached by the weaker secondary response.

Source: PBMCs, taken on the day of the yellow fever booster vaccination. The source of this sequence is a man aged 30 to 39 who received the YFV17D yellow fever vaccine.

For the CDR3, the DNA is TGCGCCAGCAGCTTGGAATCTAGGATCCAGTACTTC. Its translation: CASSLESRIQYF. The chain employs TRBV5-1 and TRBJ2-5, with no clear D. Germline V lookup: CDR1 SGHRS, CDR2 YFSETQ. The CDR3 is 12 amino acids. V was cut by 0 bases and J by 10 bases, with 10 bases left in between.